This record looks at one T cell receptor beta chain sequence and its context. This entry is derived from a study of identical twins. MiXCR, run by TCRdb on the 5' RACE reads, gives a single entry per CDR3 protein. The sample lists 510,000 or so distinct CDR3 sequences, nearly 15% seen once, with roughly 0.43% in the top ten. Looked up from germline, CDR1 is DFQATT and CDR2 is SNEGSKA (reference sequence). The CDR3 runs to 13 residues. The V gene lost 3 bases and the J gene lost 5 bases, with 11 bases spanning the gap. This same sample was also part of a study on yellow fever vaccine responses in identical twins.

The material sequenced was CD4+ T cells sorted from blood. The chain employs TRBV20-1 and TRBJ1-5, with TRBD1 as a possible D gene (5 bases). This sequence originates from a young woman in good health. CDR3 residues: CSARGTLDQPQHF. In DNA, the CDR3 is TGCAGTGCTAGGGGGACCCTAGATCAGCCCCAGCATTTT.